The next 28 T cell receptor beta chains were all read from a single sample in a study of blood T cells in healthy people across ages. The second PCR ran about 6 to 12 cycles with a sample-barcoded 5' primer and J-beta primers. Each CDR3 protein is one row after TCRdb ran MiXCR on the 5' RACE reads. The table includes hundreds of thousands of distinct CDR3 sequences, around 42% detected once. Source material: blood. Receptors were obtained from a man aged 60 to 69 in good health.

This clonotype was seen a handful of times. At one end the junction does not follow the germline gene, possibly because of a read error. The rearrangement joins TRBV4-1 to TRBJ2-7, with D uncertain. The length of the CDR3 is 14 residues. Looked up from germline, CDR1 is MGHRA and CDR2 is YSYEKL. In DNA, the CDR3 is TGCGCCAGCAGCCGAGACGATCGCTCCCACGAGCAGTACTTC. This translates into CASSRDDRSHEQYF.

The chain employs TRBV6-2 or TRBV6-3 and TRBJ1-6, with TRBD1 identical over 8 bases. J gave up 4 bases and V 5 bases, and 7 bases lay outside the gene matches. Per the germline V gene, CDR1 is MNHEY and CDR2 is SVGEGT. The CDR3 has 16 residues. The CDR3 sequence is CASSLKGQAYNSPLHF. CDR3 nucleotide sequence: TGTGCCAGCAGTCTCAAGGGACAGGCGTATAATTCACCCCTCCACTTT.

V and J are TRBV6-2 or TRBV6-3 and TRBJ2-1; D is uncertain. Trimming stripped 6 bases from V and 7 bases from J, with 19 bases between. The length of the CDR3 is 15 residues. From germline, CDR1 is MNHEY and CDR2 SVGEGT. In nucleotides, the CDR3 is TGTGCCAGCAGCCGAAACTTAAACCGGGCGAATGAGCAGTTCTTC. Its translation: CASSRNLNRANEQFF.

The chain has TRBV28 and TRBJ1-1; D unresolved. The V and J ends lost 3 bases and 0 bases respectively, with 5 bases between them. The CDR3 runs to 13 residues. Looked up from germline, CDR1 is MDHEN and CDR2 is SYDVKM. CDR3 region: CASSFVVNTEAFF. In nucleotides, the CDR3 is TGTGCCAGCAGTTTTGTGGTGAACACTGAAGCTTTCTTT.

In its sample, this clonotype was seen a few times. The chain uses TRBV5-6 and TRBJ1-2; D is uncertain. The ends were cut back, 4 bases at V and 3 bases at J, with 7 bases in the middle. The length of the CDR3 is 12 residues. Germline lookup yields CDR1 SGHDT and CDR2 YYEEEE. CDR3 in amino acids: CASSRKDYGYTF. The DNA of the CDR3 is TGTGCCAGCAGCAGGAAGGACTATGGCTACACCTTC. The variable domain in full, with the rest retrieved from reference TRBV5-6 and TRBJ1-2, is DAGVTQSPTHLIKTRGQQVTLRCSPKSGHDTVSWYQQALGQGPQFIFQYYEEEERQRGNFPDRFSGHQFPNYSSELNVNALLLGDSALYLCASSRKDYGYTFGSGTRLTVV.

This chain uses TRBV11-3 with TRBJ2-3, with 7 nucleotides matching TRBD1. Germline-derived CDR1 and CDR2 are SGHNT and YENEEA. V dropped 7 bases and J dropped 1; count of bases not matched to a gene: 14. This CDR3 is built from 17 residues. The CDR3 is CASTRSTGSVGTDTQYF. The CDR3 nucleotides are TGTGCCAGCACCCGATCGACAGGGAGTGTTGGCACAGATACGCAGTATTTT.

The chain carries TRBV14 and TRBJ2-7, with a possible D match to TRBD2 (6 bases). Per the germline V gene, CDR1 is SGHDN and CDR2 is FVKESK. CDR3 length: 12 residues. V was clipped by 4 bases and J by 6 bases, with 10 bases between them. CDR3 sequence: CASSRDFSEQYF. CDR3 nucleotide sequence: TGTGCCAGCAGCCGGGACTTCTCCGAGCAGTACTTC.

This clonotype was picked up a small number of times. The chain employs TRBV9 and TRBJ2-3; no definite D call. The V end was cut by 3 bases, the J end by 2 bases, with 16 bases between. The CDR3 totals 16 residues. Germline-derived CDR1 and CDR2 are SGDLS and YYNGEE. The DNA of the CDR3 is TGTGCCAGCAGCGCCTCCGAGCGACGCCTCACAGATACGCAGTATTTT. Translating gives CASSASERRLTDTQYF.

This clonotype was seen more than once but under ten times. Here the CDR3 DNA reads TGTGCCAGCAGCCAGGGACTAGCGGGGGGCCGAGGAAATGAGCAGTTCTTC. It specifies CASSQGLAGGRGNEQFF. The chain has TRBV3-1 and TRBJ2-1; 15 bases are a match to TRBD2. J was trimmed by 7 bases and V by 3 bases; bases with no gene match: 7. The germline CDR1 and CDR2 sequences are LGHDT and YNNKEL (reference sequence). The CDR3 length is 17 residues.

This CDR3 reads CASSLVAGIEQYF. The CDR3 DNA sequence: TGTGCCAGCAGCTTAGTAGCGGGGATCGAGCAGTACTTC. This chain uses TRBV7-2 with TRBJ2-5, with 8 bases identical to TRBD2. The assigned J gene may be wrong: the sequence end matches TRBJ2-7 better. The CDR3 sequence is 13 residues long. Germline-derived CDR1 and CDR2 are SGHTA and FQGNSA.

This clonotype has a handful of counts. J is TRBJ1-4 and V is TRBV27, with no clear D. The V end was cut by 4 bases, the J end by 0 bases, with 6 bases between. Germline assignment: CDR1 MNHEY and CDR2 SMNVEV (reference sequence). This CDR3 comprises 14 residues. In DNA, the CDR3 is TGTGCCAGCAGTTCGATCCCAACTAATGAAAAACTGTTTTTT. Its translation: CASSSIPTNEKLFF. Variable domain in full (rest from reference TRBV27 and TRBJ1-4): EAQVTQNPRYLITVTGKKLTVTCSQNMNHEYMSWYRQDPGLGLRQIYYSMNVEVTDKGDVPEGYKVSRKEKRNFPLILESPSPNQTSLYFCASSSIPTNEKLFFGSGTQLSVL.

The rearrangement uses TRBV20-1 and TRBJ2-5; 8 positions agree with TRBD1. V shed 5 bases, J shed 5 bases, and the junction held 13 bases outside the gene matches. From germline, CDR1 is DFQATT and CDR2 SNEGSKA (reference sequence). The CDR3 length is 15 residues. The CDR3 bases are TGCAGTGCTCCCCCACCTCACAGGGGGTACGAGACCCAGTACTTC. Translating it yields CSAPPPHRGYETQYF.

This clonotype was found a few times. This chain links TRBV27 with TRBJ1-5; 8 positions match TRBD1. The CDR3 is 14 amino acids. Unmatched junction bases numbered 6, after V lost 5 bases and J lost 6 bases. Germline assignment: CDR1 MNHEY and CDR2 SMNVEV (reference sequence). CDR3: CASSPTGGRQPQHF. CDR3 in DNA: TGTGCCAGCAGTCCAACAGGGGGTCGTCAGCCCCAGCATTTT.

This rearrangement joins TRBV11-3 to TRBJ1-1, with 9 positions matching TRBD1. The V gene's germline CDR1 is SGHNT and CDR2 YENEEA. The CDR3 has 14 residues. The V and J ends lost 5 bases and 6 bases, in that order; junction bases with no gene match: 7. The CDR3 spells CASSRGDRAAEAFF. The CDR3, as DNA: TGTGCCAGCAGCAGAGGGGACAGGGCCGCTGAAGCTTTCTTT.

The DNA of the CDR3 is TGTGCCAGCCTTAGAGGGGGATATGAGCAGTTCTTC. Translated: CASLRGGYEQFF. V gene TRBV28 combines with J gene TRBJ2-1; TRBD1 is a possible D gene (6 bases). The V and J ends lost 8 bases and 8 bases respectively, with 13 bases between them. Per germline, CDR1 MDHEN and CDR2 SYDVKM. The CDR3 is 12 residues long. Drawing the rest from reference TRBV28 and TRBJ2-1, the complete variable domain is DVKVTQSSRYLVKRTGEKVFLECVQDMDHENMFWYRQDPGLGLRLIYFSYDVKMKEKGDIPEGYSVSREKKERFSLILESASTNQTSMYLCASLRGGYEQFFGPGTRLTVL.

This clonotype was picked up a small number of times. The DNA for the CDR3 is TGCGCCAGCAGCGGAGGGGCGCGGACCCAGTACTTC. It is translated as CASSGGARTQYF. V and J are TRBV4-1 and TRBJ2-7; maybe TRBD2 (6 bases). The better agreement between TRBJ2-5 and the DNA end casts doubt on the J call. The CDR3 runs to 12 residues. Germline-derived CDR1 and CDR2 are MGHRA and YSYEKL.

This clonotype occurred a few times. The CDR3: CASSFGGTSGETQYF. CDR3 in DNA: TGTGCCAGCAGTTTCGGTGGGACTAGCGGGGAGACCCAGTACTTC. V gene TRBV12-3 or TRBV12-4 combines with J gene TRBJ2-5, with 12 bases identical to TRBD2. CDR3 length: 15 amino acids. V trimming: 3 bases; J trimming: 5 bases; junction bases outside the gene matches: 4.

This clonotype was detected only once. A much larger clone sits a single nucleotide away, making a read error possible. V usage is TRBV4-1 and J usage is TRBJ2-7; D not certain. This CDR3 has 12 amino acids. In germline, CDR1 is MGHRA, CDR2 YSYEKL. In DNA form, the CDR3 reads TGCACCAGCAGCCAAGCCGACTACGAGCAGTACTTC. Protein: CTSSQADYEQYF.

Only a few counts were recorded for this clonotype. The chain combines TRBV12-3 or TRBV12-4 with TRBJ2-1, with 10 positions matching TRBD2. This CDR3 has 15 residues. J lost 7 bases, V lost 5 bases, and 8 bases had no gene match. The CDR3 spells CASSPILAGLNEQFF. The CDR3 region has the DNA TGTGCCAGCAGTCCCATACTAGCGGGGCTTAATGAGCAGTTCTTC.

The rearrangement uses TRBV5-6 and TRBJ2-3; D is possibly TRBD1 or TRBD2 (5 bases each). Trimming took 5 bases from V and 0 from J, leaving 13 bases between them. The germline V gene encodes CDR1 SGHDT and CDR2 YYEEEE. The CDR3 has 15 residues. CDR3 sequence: CASRFSGPSTDTQYF. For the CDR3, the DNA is TGTGCCAGCAGGTTCTCGGGGCCTAGCACAGATACGCAGTATTTT.

CDR3 sequence reads: CASSVDEGVFGYTF. For the CDR3, the DNA is TGTGCCAGCAGCGTAGATGAAGGGGTCTTCGGCTACACCTTC. The rearrangement uses TRBV9 and TRBJ1-2, with a possible D match to TRBD1 (5 bases). The CDR3 has 14 amino acids. The V end was cut by 0 bases, the J end by 8 bases, with 14 bases between. Germline CDR1 and CDR2: SGDLS and YYNGEE.

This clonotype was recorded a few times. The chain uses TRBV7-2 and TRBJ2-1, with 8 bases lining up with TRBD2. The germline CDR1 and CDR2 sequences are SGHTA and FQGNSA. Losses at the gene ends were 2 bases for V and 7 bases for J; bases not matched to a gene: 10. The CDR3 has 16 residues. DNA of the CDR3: TGTGCCAGCAGCTTAAGGCGGGGGGCAGTAGTGAATGAGCAGTTCTTC. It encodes CASSLRRGAVVNEQFF.

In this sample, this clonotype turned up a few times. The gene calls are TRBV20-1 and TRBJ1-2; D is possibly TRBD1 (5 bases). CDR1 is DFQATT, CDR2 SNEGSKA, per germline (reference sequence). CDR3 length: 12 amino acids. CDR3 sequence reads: CRTTGGTYGYTF. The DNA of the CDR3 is TGCAGGACTACGGGGGGGACCTATGGCTACACCTTC.

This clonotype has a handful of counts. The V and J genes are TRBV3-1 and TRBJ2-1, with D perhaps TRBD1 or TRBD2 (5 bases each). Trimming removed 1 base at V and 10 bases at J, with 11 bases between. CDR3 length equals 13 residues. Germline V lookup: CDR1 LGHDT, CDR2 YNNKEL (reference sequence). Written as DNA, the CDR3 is TGTGCCAGCAGCCAAGGAGGGGCCCGGGAGCAGTTCTTC. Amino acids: CASSQGGAREQFF.

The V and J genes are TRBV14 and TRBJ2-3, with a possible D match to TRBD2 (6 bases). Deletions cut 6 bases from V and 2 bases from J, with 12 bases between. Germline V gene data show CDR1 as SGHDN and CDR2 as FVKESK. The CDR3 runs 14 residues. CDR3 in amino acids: CASSGGFITDTQYF. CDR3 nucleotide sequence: TGTGCCAGCAGTGGGGGGTTTATCACAGATACGCAGTATTTT.

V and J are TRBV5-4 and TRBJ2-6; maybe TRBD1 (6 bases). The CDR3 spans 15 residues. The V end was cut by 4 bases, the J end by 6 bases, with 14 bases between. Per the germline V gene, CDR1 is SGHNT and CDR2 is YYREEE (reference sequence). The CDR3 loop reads CASSRAGVSANVLTF. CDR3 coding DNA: TGTGCCAGCAGCCGGGCAGGGGTTTCGGCCAACGTCCTGACTTTC.

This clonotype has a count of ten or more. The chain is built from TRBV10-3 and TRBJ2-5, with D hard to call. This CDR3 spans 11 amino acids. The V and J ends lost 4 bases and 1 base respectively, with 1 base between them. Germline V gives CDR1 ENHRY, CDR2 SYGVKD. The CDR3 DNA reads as TGTGCCATCAGTGCCCAAGAGACCCAGTACTTC. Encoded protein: CAISAQETQYF.

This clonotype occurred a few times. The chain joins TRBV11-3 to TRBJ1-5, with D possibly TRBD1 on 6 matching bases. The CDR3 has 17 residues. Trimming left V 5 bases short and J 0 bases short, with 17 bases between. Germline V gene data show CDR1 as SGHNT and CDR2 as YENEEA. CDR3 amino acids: CASSPGVADSSNQPQHF. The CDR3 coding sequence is TGTGCCAGCAGCCCGGGGGTCGCGGACAGTAGCAATCAGCCCCAGCATTTT. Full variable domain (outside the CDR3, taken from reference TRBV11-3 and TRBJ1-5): EAGVVQSPRYKIIEKKQPVAFWCNPISGHNTLYWYLQNLGQGPELLIRYENEEAVDDSQLPKDRFSAERLKGVDSTLKIQPAELGDSAVYLCASSPGVADSSNQPQHFGDGTRLSIL.